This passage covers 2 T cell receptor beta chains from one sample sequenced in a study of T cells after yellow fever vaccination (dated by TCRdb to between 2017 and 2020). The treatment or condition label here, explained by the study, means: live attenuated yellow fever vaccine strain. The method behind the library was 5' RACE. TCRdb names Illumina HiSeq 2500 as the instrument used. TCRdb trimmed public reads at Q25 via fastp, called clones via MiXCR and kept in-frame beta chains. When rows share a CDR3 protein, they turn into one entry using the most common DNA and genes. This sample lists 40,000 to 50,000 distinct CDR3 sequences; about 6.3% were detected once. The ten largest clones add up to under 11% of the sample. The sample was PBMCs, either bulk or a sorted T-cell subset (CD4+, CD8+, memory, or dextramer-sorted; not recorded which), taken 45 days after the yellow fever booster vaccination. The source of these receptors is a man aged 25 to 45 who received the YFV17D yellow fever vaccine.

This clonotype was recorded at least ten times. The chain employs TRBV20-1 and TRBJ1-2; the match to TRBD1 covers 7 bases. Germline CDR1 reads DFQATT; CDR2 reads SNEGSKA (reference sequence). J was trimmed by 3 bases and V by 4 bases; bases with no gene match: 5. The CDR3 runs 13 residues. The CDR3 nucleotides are TGCAGTGCTAACCCCGGGACAGACTATGGCTACACCTTC. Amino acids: CSANPGTDYGYTF.

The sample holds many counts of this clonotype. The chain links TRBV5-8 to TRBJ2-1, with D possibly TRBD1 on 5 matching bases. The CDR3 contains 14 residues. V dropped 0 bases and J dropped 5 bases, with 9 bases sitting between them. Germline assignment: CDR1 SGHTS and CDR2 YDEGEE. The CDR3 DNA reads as TGTGCCAGCAGCTTGGGCCAGGGCCACAATGAGCAGTTCTTC. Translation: CASSLGQGHNEQFF.